Presented here are 21 T cell receptor beta chains from one specimen sequenced in a study of graft-versus-host responses after intestinal transplantation. Clones were read by immunoSEQ multiplex PCR, and TCRdb kept only the in-frame ones, dropping some. The sample includes tens of thousands of clones, roughly nine tenths seen only once; the top ten take roughly 2.5%. The sample consisted of PBMCs, taken approximately 320 days after intestinal transplant. Every receptor here comes from a human patient who received an intestinal transplant, so some T cells may come from the graft donor.

The genes are TRBV2 and TRBJ2-5; 9 bases are shared with TRBD2. The CDR3 loop spans 17 amino acids. Germline V gives CDR1 SNHLY, CDR2 FYNNEI. V gave up 6 bases and J gave up 2 bases; unmatched junction bases: 13. Here the CDR3 reads CASSPREGLAGQETQYF. In DNA form, the CDR3 reads TGTGCCAGCAGCCCACGCGAGGGGCTAGCGGGGCAAGAGACCCAGTACTTC.

To note about this clone: An end of the junction does not agree with germline; a read error may underlie this. J is TRBJ1-2 and V is TRBV5-3, with 8 bases identical to TRBD1. TRBV5-3 has ORF status, its function being uncertain. This CDR3 is built from 13 residues. The CDR3 region is CASSLDRERGYTF. The CDR3 DNA follows: TGTGCCAGCAGCTTGGACAGGGAACGCGGCTACACCTTC.

This sequence joins TRBV2 and TRBJ2-3; TRBD2 might be the D (6 bases). This CDR3 has 16 amino acids. The germline V gene has CDR1 SNHLY and CDR2 FYNNEI. Trimming cost V 8 bases and J 2 bases, with 20 bases left between them. In DNA, the CDR3 is TGTGCCAGCGAAACTTATAGGAGGGTAGTCACAGATACGCAGTATTTT. Its protein is CASETYRRVVTDTQYF.

This sequence joins TRBV11-2 and TRBJ1-2, with a possible D match to TRBD1 (5 bases). Germline assignment: CDR1 SGHAT and CDR2 FQNNGV. The CDR3 has 15 residues. The V end was cut by 2 bases, the J end by 3 bases, with 13 bases between. CDR3 loop: CASSLYEGIDYGYTF. The DNA of the CDR3 is TGTGCCAGCAGCTTATACGAGGGGATCGACTATGGCTACACCTTC.

The rearrangement links TRBV2 to TRBJ1-1, with D perhaps matching TRBD1 (5 bases). The CDR3 runs to 14 residues. Germline values: CDR1 SNHLY, CDR2 FYNNEI. Trimming shortened V by 8 bases and J by 6 bases, and 19 bases separated the two germline ends. Here the CDR3 reads CASPPSGGPSEAFF. CDR3 nucleotide sequence: TGTGCCAGCCCTCCTAGTGGGGGTCCTTCTGAAGCTTTCTTT.

J is TRBJ2-7 and V is TRBV30, with D perhaps assigned TRBD1 or TRBD2 (7 bases each). This CDR3 is 11 amino acids long. Trimming shortened V by 6 bases and J by 4 bases, and 10 bases separated the two germline ends. CDR1 is GTSNPN, CDR2 SVGIG, per germline (reference sequence). The CDR3 nucleotides read TGTGCCTGTCAGGGGGGGTACGAGCAGTACTTC. It specifies CACQGGYEQYF.

The chain has TRBV29-1 and TRBJ2-4, with 12 bases identical to TRBD1. The CDR3 runs to 14 residues. From germline, CDR1 is SQVTM and CDR2 ANQGSEA. The junction had 2 bases not matched to a gene; V was cut back by 1 base and J by 7 bases. CDR3 amino acids: CSVEAGTGGNIQYF. The CDR3 nucleotides are TGCAGCGTTGAAGCAGGGACAGGGGGCAACATTCAGTACTTC. The variable domain in full, completed from reference TRBV29-1 and TRBJ2-4, reads SAVISQKPSRDICQRGTSLTIQCQVDSQVTMMFWYRQQPGQSLTLIATANQGSEATYESGFVIDKFPISRPNLTFSTLTVSNMSPEDSSIYLCSVEAGTGGNIQYFGAGTRLSVL.

V gene TRBV19 combines with J gene TRBJ2-5; 9 nucleotides match TRBD2. The germline CDR1 and CDR2 sequences are LNHDA and SQIVND (reference sequence). The CDR3 is 15 residues long. The J segment lost 5 bases and the V segment lost 5 bases, leaving 9 bases of the junction unmatched. The CDR3 nucleotides are TGTGCCAGTAGTGATCACCTAGCGGGAAGGGAGACCCAGTACTTC. It encodes CASSDHLAGRETQYF.

The genes are TRBV7-9 and TRBJ2-7; D not resolved. This CDR3 contains 13 residues. Germline V gene lookup returns CDR1 SEHNR and CDR2 FQNEAQ (reference sequence). The V gene lost 5 bases and the J gene lost 3 bases, with 11 bases spanning the gap. CDR3 bases: TGTGCCAGCAGCCCCGGACGTATCTACGAGCAGTACTTC. It is translated as CASSPGRIYEQYF.

In regard to this clone: Compared with germline, one end of the junction differs, possibly owing to a read error. V and J are TRBV10-3 and TRBJ1-5; 10 bases match TRBD1. This CDR3 is built from 15 residues. CDR1 and CDR2 from the germline V gene are ENHRY and SYGVKD. The CDR3 loop reads CATSGGTGVNQPQHF. The CDR3 DNA is TGTGCCACCAGTGGAGGGACAGGGGTCAATCAGCCCCAGCATTTT.

V and J are TRBV18 and TRBJ2-1, with D perhaps assigned TRBD1 or TRBD2 (6 bases each). The CDR3 length is 15 residues. CDR1 is KGHSH and CDR2 is LQKENI in the germline V gene. Deletions cut 2 bases from V and 6 bases from J, with 14 bases between. CDR3 DNA: TGTGCCAGCTCACCAGCGGGACAAGGGGGCAATGAGCAGTTCTTC. Its translation is CASSPAGQGGNEQFF.

Written as DNA, the CDR3 is TGTGCCAGCAGCCGGGGACTAGCGGTGGCAGATACGCAGTATTTT. As protein: CASSRGLAVADTQYF. This sequence joins TRBV7-7 and TRBJ2-3; 11 nucleotides align to TRBD2. The J segment lost 4 bases and the V segment lost 5 bases, leaving 5 bases of the junction unmatched. CDR1 SSHAT and CDR2 FNYEAQ come from the germline V gene (reference sequence). The CDR3 is made up of 15 amino acids.

This chain connects TRBV9 to TRBJ2-5; 7 bases agree with TRBD1. Germline lookup yields CDR1 SGDLS and CDR2 YYNGEE. Losses at the gene ends were 1 base for V and 2 bases for J; bases not matched to a gene: 2. The CDR3 totals 14 residues. In nucleotides, the CDR3 is TGTGCCAGCAGCGTACCGGGACAGCAAGAGACCCAGTACTTC. Amino acid sequence: CASSVPGQQETQYF.

The chain couples TRBV5-1 to TRBJ1-2, with TRBD1 identical over 10 bases. V lost 4 bases, J lost 6 bases, and 6 bases stayed unmatched. CDR1 is SGHRS, CDR2 YFSETQ, per germline. The CDR3 consists of 14 residues. CDR3 nucleotide sequence: TGCGCCAGCAGCCCGGGACAGGGGCATGATGGCTACACCTTC. Its protein is CASSPGQGHDGYTF.

This sequence joins TRBV15 and TRBJ2-2; 8 nucleotides align to TRBD1. Losses at the gene ends were 11 bases for V and 4 bases for J; bases not matched to a gene: 3. The CDR3 extends over 12 amino acids. The V gene's germline CDR1 is LNHNV and CDR2 YYDKDF (reference sequence). CDR3 in DNA: TGTGCCGCAGGACAGGGCACCGGGGAGCTGTTTTTT. Its translation is CAAGQGTGELFF.

The gene calls are TRBV7-2 and TRBJ1-6, with 8 positions matching TRBD1. Germline V CDR1 and CDR2: SGHTA, FQGNSA. The CDR3 contains 15 residues. The V and J ends lost 1 base and 9 bases, in that order; junction bases with no gene match: 5. The CDR3 reads CASSLGQGAGSPLHF. The CDR3 nucleotides are TGTGCCAGCAGCTTAGGTCAGGGGGCGGGTTCACCCCTCCACTTT. The complete variable domain, with remaining parts taken from reference TRBV7-2 and TRBJ1-6, reads GAGVSQSPSNKVTEKGKDVELRCDPISGHTALYWYRQSLGQGLEFLIYFQGNSAPDKSGLPSDRFSAERTGGSVSTLTIQRTQQEDSAVYLCASSLGQGAGSPLHFGNGTRLTVT.

V gene TRBV29-1 combines with J gene TRBJ2-5; 7 bases line up with TRBD2. The germline CDR1 and CDR2 sequences are SQVTM and ANQGSEA. V lost 7 bases, J lost 2 bases, and 4 bases stayed unmatched. CDR3 size: 12 residues. The CDR3 sequence is CSATGGQETQYF. As DNA, the CDR3 is TGCAGCGCGACGGGGGGTCAAGAGACCCAGTACTTC.

The chain employs TRBV10-3 and TRBJ2-5; D is possibly TRBD1 (6 bases). Trimming removed 5 bases at V and 2 bases at J, with 12 bases between. The CDR3 is made up of 14 amino acids. Germline V gene sequence: CDR1 ENHRY, CDR2 SYGVKD. The CDR3 sequence: CAISYHTGQETQYF. The DNA for the CDR3 is TGTGCCATCAGTTACCACACAGGGCAAGAGACCCAGTACTTC.

The chain recombines TRBV5-8 with TRBJ1-1; D might be TRBD1 (5 bases). Germline V gene data show CDR1 as SGHTS and CDR2 as YDEGEE. With 0 bases removed from V and 5 bases from J, the gap between germline ends came to 8 bases. This CDR3 has 13 amino acids. The CDR3 spells CASSLASGTEAFF. For the CDR3, the DNA is TGTGCCAGCAGCTTGGCCTCAGGGACTGAAGCTTTCTTT.

The CDR3 nucleotides read TGTGCCAGCAGCGCCCGAGTGGGAGGGTCCTACAATGAGCAGTTCTTC. Its protein is CASSARVGGSYNEQFF. The rearrangement joins TRBV2 to TRBJ2-1; 7 nucleotides match TRBD2. Germline CDR1 reads SNHLY; CDR2 reads FYNNEI. Trimming removed 6 bases from V and 1 base from J; junction bases left unmatched: 9. This CDR3 is built from 16 residues. The entire variable domain, with the rest obtained from reference TRBV2 and TRBJ2-1, is as follows: EPEVTQTPSHQVTQMGQEVILRCVPISNHLYFYWYRQILGQKVEFLVSFYNNEISEKSEIFDDQFSVERPDGSNFTLKIRSTKLEDSAMYFCASSARVGGSYNEQFFGPGTRLTVL.

This clone was counted a single time. The rearrangement links TRBV6-1 to TRBJ2-7; D might be TRBD2 (6 bases). The CDR3 consists of 13 residues. CDR1 and CDR2 (germline): MNHNS, SASEGT. V was trimmed by 7 bases and J by 7 bases, leaving 17 bases between them. CDR3 amino acids: CASILAGGREQYF. The CDR3 nucleotides read TGTGCCAGCATCTTAGCCGGGGGTAGGGAGCAGTACTTC.